Shown below are 3 T cell receptor beta chains from a single sample sequenced in a study of tissue T cells after allogeneic stem cell transplantation. Here immunoSEQ multiplex PCR was the method, and the copy in TCRdb shows in-frame clones only, minus some. The data contain 1,000 to 1,200 clones, roughly 44% of them seen just once; the ten biggest clones take up roughly 44%. Sequenced here: esophageal tissue, sampled at autopsy. These receptors were taken from a female patient aged 35-70 years with steroid-refractory graft-versus-host disease after an allogeneic stem cell transplant. Some T cells may be transferred from the graft donor.

The rearrangement joins TRBV2 to TRBJ2-3; D remains ambiguous. CDR3 length: 13 amino acids. Per the germline V gene, CDR1 is SNHLY and CDR2 is FYNNEI. Deletions cut 2 bases from V and 6 bases from J, with 9 bases between. The CDR3 DNA is TGTGCCAGCAGTGAAAGGCTCCATGATACGCAGTATTTT. Translated: CASSERLHDTQYF.

This clone was seen a few times. The rearrangement joins TRBV6-5 to TRBJ2-5; D is perhaps TRBD1 (5 bases). Germline CDR1 reads MNHEY; CDR2 reads SVGAGI. Trimming stripped 0 bases from V and 5 bases from J, with 7 bases between. The CDR3 contains 13 residues. The CDR3 coding sequence is TGTGCCAGCAGTTACTCGACAGTTGAGACCCAGTACTTC. Protein product: CASSYSTVETQYF.

This clone was detected a few times. The chain links TRBV5-5 to TRBJ2-2; D is ambiguous. This CDR3 spans 15 amino acids. Germline loops: CDR1 SGHKS, CDR2 YYEKEE (reference sequence). V dropped 1 base and J dropped 3 bases, with 10 bases sitting between them. CDR3 sequence (DNA): TGTGCCAGCAGCTTGTTCCAGGCGTACACCGGGGAGCTGTTTTTT. Translating it yields CASSLFQAYTGELFF.